This T cell receptor (beta chain) appears in the sequencing data of a study of persistence of HIV-infected CD4 T cells. Study context: The sample holds CD4+ T cells responsive to CMV or HIV-1 Gag.

V lost 4 bases, J lost 2 bases, and 7 bases stayed unmatched. CDR3 length equals 15 residues. Germline V gene data show CDR1 as SGHNT and CDR2 as YYREEE (reference sequence). Study-wide findings and caveats: TCR analyses could not target the rare provirus-carrying CMV-responding cells.

This clone was seen a single time. Its specificity is not known. Cells were stimulated with CMV-infected fibroblast lysates at 10 ug/mL. Sorted nonresponding memory CD4+ T cells were CD40L-negative, CD69-negative, CD45RO-high. Sequencing used immunoSEQ version 4 in survey mode. The data were produced by immunoSEQ multiplex PCR, yet TCRdb's version contains in-frame clones alone and is incomplete. In the table there are roughly 30,000 clones, around 80% of which are singletons. This sample comprised CD4+ T cells sorted from PBMCs after approximately 19-hour stimulation, obtained from a patient who received antiretroviral therapy. The receptor was derived from an adult woman with HIV who was CMV-seropositive. This chain uses TRBV5-4 with TRBJ2-7; 9 nucleotides align to TRBD1. CDR3 protein: CASSITGGAAYEQYF. The CDR3 DNA reads TGTGCCAGCAGCATAACAGGGGGCGCCGCCTACGAGCAGTACTTC.